Listed below are T cell receptor beta chains from one sample, sequenced in a study of memory CD4+ T cells and cytomegalovirus serostatus. The repertoire was sequenced with immunoSEQ multiplex PCR; TCRdb's copy has only in-frame clones and lacks some. Found here are tens of thousands of clones, 60% to 75% of them singletons; the top ten hold 2% to 3%. The specimen sequenced was memory CD4+ T cells from blood. The receptors derive from an adult in good health and CMV-seropositive. Both conserved end residues are part of each CDR3. The order of the fields is V gene, CDR3 protein.

>TRBV2
CASSRSGDEQFF
>TRBV18
CASSPTGTRGDNEQFF
>TRBV30
CGTEWASTDTQYF
>TRBV6-1
CASSGDYSNQPQHF
>TRBV29-1
CSGTTGETQYF
>TRBV2
CASRADRGPSYGYTF
>TRBV6-4
CASSSHRGSEQFF
>TRBV7-7
CASSLRGSGTDTQYF
>TRBV10-3
CAISESETGANQPQHF
>TRBV5-4
CASSRRGTTVAYNEQFF
>TRBV27
CASSSGTGWYEQYF
>TRBV5-8
CASGVGLAALGELFF
>TRBV29-1
CSTSGGTAGGYTF
>TRBV7-2
CAGSRTANTGELFF
>TRBV10-3
CAIGDGNNYGYTF
>TRBV4-3
CASSQGGLGTTDTQYF
>TRBV9
CASSPRSGGDNEQFF
>TRBV29-1
CSVQLINRDRGGRETQYF
>TRBV28
CASSAPTGRETQYF
>TRBV5-1
CASSLQLNTGELFF
>TRBV15
CATSSSGLGYNEQFF
>TRBV30
CAWKAGGPLNEQFF
>TRBV19
CASCRGQGHEKLFF
>TRBV5-1
CASSISGIGTDTQYF
>TRBV9
CASSPETDGYTF
>TRBV11-2
CASSWGTDEQFF
>TRBV28
CASRDIFQETQYF
>TRBV5-6
CASSLGTHRATNYGYTF
>TRBV5-1
CASSSTSGSGIGELFF
>TRBV7-6
CASSLGFMGETQYF
>TRBV19
CASRGGTTTYSNQPQHF
>TRBV4-2
CASSQASGGSDNEQFF
>TRBV6-4
CASSDRINSGPQHGYTF
>TRBV7-2
CASSFSRGQSYEQYF
>TRBV4-1
CASSQETGRTKNIQYF
>TRBV28
CASRALESGYTF
>TRBV4-3
CASSQDIGREQFF
>TRBV11-3
CASSENQANVLTF
>TRBV20-1
CSASPNTEAFF
>TRBV7-9
CASSQQGEATEAFF
>TRBV6-1
CASSEWDPGQGWGQPQHF
>TRBV4-3
CASSQYYGISYNEQFF
>TRBV27
CASSLGEGRLDF
>TRBV11-3
CASKRRASGSFEQFF
>TRBV7-9
CASSEQGNTEAFF
>TRBV7-2
CASSLKDRGHYEQYF
>TRBV7-9
CASSSVASGYEQYF
>TRBV19
CASSQMTGSDTQYF
>TRBV18
CASSPDRSYQETQYF
>TRBV2
CASSDSVLASGHYEQYF
>TRBV6-6
CASRTFSGKNTGELFF
>TRBV5-1
CASRDGDRAKFGRGYTF
>TRBV19
CASRQGREYGYTF
>TRBV7-8
CASSGDINYGYTF